Listed below are T cell receptor beta chains from one sample, sequenced in a study of radiotherapy plus CTLA-4 blockade in lung cancer. Only in-frame clones appear in the TCRdb table, and some are missing; sequencing was by immunoSEQ multiplex PCR. Of approximately 33,000 clones in the sample, approximately 82% were seen once. The material sequenced was peripheral blood, taken from a patient treated with radiotherapy plus ipilimumab. These receptors were collected from a human donor with non-small cell lung cancer who had stable disease on radiotherapy plus ipilimumab. Both conserved end residues are part of each CDR3. The D gene is left open where the match is weak. Where a row states a size, it is once, few, many or the class of an expanded clone; other rows omit it.

clone size,J gene,D gene,CDR3 length,V gene,CDR3 DNA,CDR3 protein
NA,TRBJ1-1,TRBD1,13,TRBV2,TGTGCCAGCTCCAAACAGGGGGCCACTGAAGCTTTCTTT,CASSKQGATEAFF
NA,TRBJ2-1,TRBD2,15,TRBV5-1,TGCGCCAGCAGCCCCCGGGGGGGCTCCTACAATGAGCAGTTCTTC,CASSPRGGSYNEQFF
NA,TRBJ2-5,NA,15,TRBV7-2,TGTGCCAGCAGCTTAGTTGGGTTCGGTGGGGAGACCCAGTACTTC,CASSLVGFGGETQYF
NA,TRBJ1-3,NA,11,TRBV27,TGTGCCAGCAGGAGGGGAGGGTCCATATATTTT,CASRRGGSIYF
NA,TRBJ1-1,NA,14,TRBV5-1,TGCGCCAGCAGCCTACGGAACGGGGGCACTGAAGCTTTCTTT,CASSLRNGGTEAFF
NA,TRBJ1-4,NA,14,TRBV2,TGTGCCAGCAGTGAAGAGGGGTTTTGGGAAAAACTGTTTTTT,CASSEEGFWEKLFF
NA,TRBJ2-1,TRBD2,16,TRBV7-8,TGTGCCAGCAGCTTTCTAGCGGGGGCCAGGGACAATGAGCAGTTCTTC,CASSFLAGARDNEQFF
NA,TRBJ2-7,NA,14,TRBV6-1,TGTGCCAGCAGTGAAGGGGCAGGTGCCTACGAGCAGTACTTC,CASSEGAGAYEQYF
NA,TRBJ2-5,NA,12,TRBV15,TGTGCCACCAGCAGAGCCAGTGTGGCCCAGTACTTC,CATSRASVAQYF
NA,TRBJ2-5,TRBD1,18,TRBV15,TGTGCCACCAGCAGAGATAGGTCGGGGACAGGGGGCTTAGAGACCCAGTACTTC,CATSRDRSGTGGLETQYF
NA,TRBJ1-5,NA,14,TRBV18,TGTGCCAGCTCACTCGGACAGCACAATCAGCCCCAGCATTTT,CASSLGQHNQPQHF
NA,TRBJ2-3,NA,15,TRBV2,TGTGCCAGCAGTCCGGGACGGGAAAGCACAGATACGCAGTATTTT,CASSPGRESTDTQYF
NA,TRBJ1-1,NA,16,TRBV5-1,TGCGCCAGCAGCTTGGGAATCGGCCAATTAGGCACTGAAGCTTTCTTT,CASSLGIGQLGTEAFF
NA,TRBJ2-2,NA,13,TRBV5-1,TGCGCCAGCAGCTTGGATTCAGCCGGGGAGCTGTTTTTT,CASSLDSAGELFF
NA,TRBJ1-5,NA,18,TRBV7-6,TGTGCCAGCAGCCCCCGCCCTCAGGGATACGAAAGCAATCAGCCCCAGCATTTT,CASSPRPQGYESNQPQHF
NA,TRBJ1-3,NA,19,TRBV9,TGTGCCAGCAGCGTAGCCCCCGCCCGATTCACGGACTCTGGAAACACCATATATTTT,CASSVAPARFTDSGNTIYF
NA,TRBJ2-6,NA,15,TRBV7-3,TGTGCCAGCAGCCAACAGGGCTCTGGGGCCAACGTCCTGACTTTC,CASSQQGSGANVLTF
NA,TRBJ1-2,NA,15,TRBV6-5,TGTGCCAGCAGTTACTCGTCCAGCCCTAACTATGGCTACACCTTC,CASSYSSSPNYGYTF
NA,TRBJ2-3,NA,14,TRBV11-2,TGTGCCAGCAGCCCTTCCAGGGGCACAGATACGCAGTATTTT,CASSPSRGTDTQYF
NA,TRBJ1-1,NA,14,TRBV7-2,TGTGCCAGCAGCCACCAGGCGGGGAACACTGAAGCTTTCTTT,CASSHQAGNTEAFF
NA,TRBJ1-2,NA,12,TRBV28,TGTGCCAGCAGCCCCCGGGATTATGGCTACACCTTC,CASSPRDYGYTF
NA,TRBJ2-1,NA,12,TRBV6-5,TGTGCCAGCAGCGAGGGGGCGGGAGAGCAGTTCTTC,CASSEGAGEQFF
NA,TRBJ2-6,NA,19,TRBV13,TGTGCCAGCAGCTTAGGTTGGCCGAGCCGACTCTCTGGGGCCAACGTCCTGACTTTC,CASSLGWPSRLSGANVLTF
NA,TRBJ2-5,NA,14,TRBV9,TGTGCCAGCAGCGGGTCGGGGGCCCCAGAGACCCAGTACTTC,CASSGSGAPETQYF
NA,TRBJ1-5,TRBD1,16,TRBV7-9,TGTGCCAGCAGCTTGGGACAGGGTCTGGGCAATCAGCCCCAGCATTTT,CASSLGQGLGNQPQHF
few,TRBJ2-3,NA,15,TRBV6-4,TGTGCCAGCAGTGACTCCGGCGGATACACAGATACGCAGTATTTT,CASSDSGGYTDTQYF
NA,TRBJ2-7,NA,14,TRBV2,TGTGCCAGCATCTCCCAGGGCAGGAGAAACGAGCAGTACTTC,CASISQGRRNEQYF
NA,TRBJ2-3,NA,14,TRBV5-1,TGCGCCAGCAGCTTCAGTGGGGAGGCAGATACGCAGTATTTT,CASSFSGEADTQYF
NA,TRBJ2-2,TRBD2,12,TRBV5-1,TGCGCCAGCAGCGGGGGGGCCGGGGAGCTGTTTTTT,CASSGGAGELFF
NA,TRBJ2-7,NA,13,TRBV13,TGTGCCAGCAGCGTAGGAGGGAGTTACGAGCAGTACTTC,CASSVGGSYEQYF
NA,TRBJ1-2,TRBD1,15,TRBV5-1,TGCGCCAGCAGCTTGGGACAGGGTGTGGACTATGGCTACACCTTC,CASSLGQGVDYGYTF
NA,TRBJ1-6,TRBD1,15,TRBV19,TGTGCCAGTAGTGAGTGGGACAGGGTCCGTTCACCCCTCCACTTT,CASSEWDRVRSPLHF
NA,TRBJ1-1,NA,17,TRBV5-1,TGCGCCAGCAGCTTCAGCATTCCCGGGACATTGGGGACTGAAGCTTTCTTT,CASSFSIPGTLGTEAFF
NA,TRBJ1-3,NA,14,TRBV13,TGTGCCAGCAGCTTATTGGGGACTGGAAACACCATATATTTT,CASSLLGTGNTIYF
NA,TRBJ2-5,NA,13,TRBV27,TGTGCCAGCAGTTTTTCTAGAGGGGAGACCCAGTACTTC,CASSFSRGETQYF
once,TRBJ1-6,NA,14,TRBV5-1,TGCGCCAGCAGTTTGGGGTACGATAATTCACCCCTCCACTTT,CASSLGYDNSPLHF
NA,TRBJ2-7,TRBD2,11,TRBV19,TGTGCCACCGGGGGGGGCTACGAGCAGTACTTC,CATGGGYEQYF
NA,TRBJ1-1,NA,15,TRBV7-2,TGTGCCAGCAGCTTAGACAACAGGAAGAACACTGAAGCTTTCTTT,CASSLDNRKNTEAFF
NA,TRBJ1-6,NA,12,TRBV30,TGTGCCTGGACCGCATATAATTCACCCCTCCACTTT,CAWTAYNSPLHF
NA,TRBJ2-3,NA,14,TRBV19,TGTGCCAGTAGTATAGGAGTGGCCTCAGATACGCAGTATTTT,CASSIGVASDTQYF
once,TRBJ2-1,TRBD1,14,TRBV6-5,TGTGCCAGCAGAACAGGGACAGGGGACAATGAGCAGTTCTTC,CASRTGTGDNEQFF
NA,TRBJ1-5,NA,15,TRBV19,TGTGCCAGCCGTGAGGGGGGCAGGGAGGGAGGGCCCCAGCATTTT,CASREGGREGGPQHF
NA,TRBJ2-3,TRBD2,12,TRBV6-1,TGTGCCAGCAACGGGGAGGGGCATACGCAGTATTTT,CASNGEGHTQYF
NA,TRBJ2-3,NA,16,TRBV4-1,TGCGCCAGCAGCCAAGCCCCGAGTAGTTTAACAGATACGCAGTATTTT,CASSQAPSSLTDTQYF
NA,TRBJ2-3,TRBD2,16,TRBV9,TGTGCCAGCAGCGTCGGCGGGGGGGCGAGCACAGATACGCAGTATTTT,CASSVGGGASTDTQYF
NA,TRBJ1-2,TRBD1,17,TRBV7-9,TGTGCCAGCAGCCGCATCCCCTCCCCAGGGACAGACTATGGCTACACCTTC,CASSRIPSPGTDYGYTF